These 7 T cell receptor beta chains came from one sample sequenced in a study of T-cell memory formation after mild COVID-19. TCRdb re-called the 5' RACE reads with MiXCR, one entry per CDR3 protein. The data hold roughly 300,000 distinct CDR3 sequences, with 16% observed a single time. The sample comprised PBMCs or a T cell subset sorted from them (not recorded which). The receptors originated from a man between 18 and 35 years old who had mild COVID-19 (a few samples of this study predate the infection). Cell type and time point are not known.

As to this clonotype: One end of the junction does not line up with germline, which may come from a read error. The V gene is TRBV7-7, the J gene TRBJ2-1, with 11 bases aligning to TRBD1. The CDR3 length is 16 residues. Germline CDR1 SSHAT, CDR2 FNYEAQ (reference sequence). CDR3 loop: CASSLEPGQGDNEQFF. DNA for the CDR3: TGTGCTAGCAGCTTAGAGCCGGGACAGGGGGACAATGAGCAGTTCTTC.

The rearrangement links TRBV6-2 or TRBV6-3 to TRBJ1-1; tentatively, D is TRBD1 (5 bases). The CDR3 extends over 16 amino acids. CDR1 and CDR2 from the germline V gene are MNHEY and SVGEGT. Trimming took 8 bases from V and 3 from J, leaving 22 bases between them. CDR3: CASPRGTGHADTEAFF. The CDR3 DNA follows: TGTGCCAGCCCCCGGGGGACGGGTCATGCGGACACTGAAGCTTTCTTT.

This clonotype has just a few counts. The V gene is TRBV30, the J gene TRBJ2-7, with a tentative D call TRBD2 (6 bases). The CDR3 loop spans 12 amino acids. Germline V lookup: CDR1 GTSNPN, CDR2 SVGIG (reference sequence). The V gene lost 8 bases and the J gene lost 3 bases, with 14 bases spanning the gap. The CDR3 coding sequence is TGTGCCCTGACTAGGGGAGGCTACGAGCAGTACTTC. Protein sequence: CALTRGGYEQYF.

This clonotype was seen once. V usage is TRBV7-6 and J usage is TRBJ2-7; D is perhaps TRBD2 (7 bases). The CDR3 has 12 amino acids. The germline V gene has CDR1 SGHVS and CDR2 FNYEAQ. Trimming removed 6 bases from V and 7 bases from J, with 13 bases in between. CDR3 region: CASRGGGLEQYF. The CDR3 region has the DNA TGTGCCAGCAGGGGGGGGGGCTTGGAGCAGTACTTC.

The chain couples TRBV7-9 to TRBJ2-7; 12 bases match TRBD1. The germline V gene has CDR1 SEHNR and CDR2 FQNEAQ (reference sequence). The CDR3 is 15 residues long. The J segment lost 4 bases and the V segment lost 4 bases, leaving 5 bases of the junction unmatched. The CDR3 bases are TGTGCCAGCAGCTCGGGACAGGGGGCGGCTTACGAGCAGTACGTC. Its translation: CASSSGQGAAYEQYV.

This chain uses TRBV11-1 with TRBJ2-3; D gene ambiguous. The germline V and J ends were trimmed by 5 bases and 2 bases, with 17 bases remaining between them. Germline CDR1 SGHAT, CDR2 FQDESV (reference sequence). This CDR3 contains 16 residues. CDR3 nucleotide sequence: TGTGCCAGCAGCCGGACCCCCCAGACACTCACAGATACGCAGTATTTT. It translates to CASSRTPQTLTDTQYF.

This clonotype showed up just a few times. The chain employs TRBV6-5 and TRBJ2-6; TRBD2 matches 7 bases. The CDR3 covers 15 residues. Germline V gives CDR1 MNHEY, CDR2 SVGAGI. Losses at the gene ends were 7 bases for V and 3 bases for J; bases not matched to a gene: 6. The CDR3 region has the DNA TGTGCCAGCACCTATGGGGGGGATGGGGCCAACGTCCTGACTTTC. Its translation is CASTYGGDGANVLTF.